Listed below are T cell receptor beta chains from one sample, sequenced in a study of healthy donors' naive CD4 and CD8 T cells. Each CDR3 protein gets one entry after TCRdb re-called the reads with MiXCR. The table has about 180,000 distinct CDR3 sequences, 74% seen once; the top ten hold about 2.1%. The sequenced material came from naive CD4+ and CD8+ T cells sorted from blood, pooled from several donors. The receptor source for this set is a pool of human donors in good health; the sample pools cells from several healthy donors. Each CDR3 is given with its conserved first and last residue. Each record gives: D gene, V gene, clone size, J gene, CDR3 protein, CDR3 DNA. A D gene is named only where the DNA matches it firmly. The listing skips clone size in some rows; elsewhere it reads once, few, many or a size class.

d_call: NA
v_call: TRBV19
clone_size: NA
j_call: TRBJ2-1
cdr3_aa: CASSIGRTNEQFF
cdr3_nt: TGTGCCAGTAGTATAGGTCGGACCAATGAGCAGTTCTTC

d_call: NA
v_call: TRBV19
clone_size: few
j_call: TRBJ2-7
cdr3_aa: CASSIAILGTYEQYF
cdr3_nt: TGTGCCAGTAGTATAGCGATTCTGGGAACGTACGAGCAGTACTTC

d_call: NA
v_call: TRBV6-6
clone_size: NA
j_call: TRBJ1-3
cdr3_aa: CASSYRVPSDLSGNTIYF
cdr3_nt: TGTGCCAGCAGTTACAGGGTCCCCAGCGACCTTTCTGGAAACACCATATATTTT

d_call: TRBD1
v_call: TRBV29-1
clone_size: NA
j_call: TRBJ2-1
cdr3_aa: CSVRDRYNEQFF
cdr3_nt: TGCAGCGTGAGGGACAGGTACAATGAGCAGTTCTTC

d_call: TRBD1
v_call: TRBV29-1
clone_size: NA
j_call: TRBJ1-2
cdr3_aa: CSVEPGTGLSYGYTF
cdr3_nt: TGCAGCGTTGAACCCGGGACAGGGCTGTCTTATGGCTACACCTTC

d_call: TRBD1
v_call: TRBV29-1
clone_size: NA
j_call: TRBJ2-7
cdr3_aa: CSGQGTSYEQYF
cdr3_nt: TGCAGCGGACAGGGGACGTCCTACGAGCAGTACTTC

d_call: TRBD1
v_call: TRBV6-5
clone_size: NA
j_call: TRBJ1-2
cdr3_aa: CASSYSFSGTGGRGYTF
cdr3_nt: TGTGCCAGCAGTTACTCGTTTTCCGGGACAGGGGGTAGGGGCTACACCTTC

d_call: NA
v_call: TRBV29-1
clone_size: few
j_call: TRBJ1-2
cdr3_aa: CSVAVVDHGYTF
cdr3_nt: TGCAGCGTTGCTGTTGTCGATCATGGCTACACCTTC

d_call: TRBD1
v_call: TRBV29-1
clone_size: NA
j_call: TRBJ2-7
cdr3_aa: CSVIQGERYEQYF
cdr3_nt: TGCAGCGTTATACAGGGGGAAAGGTACGAGCAGTACTTC

d_call: TRBD1
v_call: TRBV11-2
clone_size: NA
j_call: TRBJ1-3
cdr3_aa: CASNRLQGWTSGNTIYF
cdr3_nt: TGTGCCAGCAACCGATTACAGGGGTGGACCTCTGGAAACACCATATATTTT

d_call: NA
v_call: TRBV29-1
clone_size: NA
j_call: TRBJ1-2
cdr3_aa: CSVGGGGRLDYGYTF
cdr3_nt: TGCAGCGTTGGAGGTGGAGGGCGCCTGGACTATGGCTACACCTTC

d_call: NA
v_call: TRBV6-5
clone_size: few
j_call: TRBJ2-7
cdr3_aa: CASSYGLAAYEQYF
cdr3_nt: TGTGCCAGCAGTTACGGGCTAGCAGCCTACGAGCAGTACTTC

d_call: TRBD2
v_call: TRBV19
clone_size: NA
j_call: TRBJ2-2
cdr3_aa: CASSRTGTSGTGELFF
cdr3_nt: TGTGCCAGTAGTCGCACCGGGACTAGCGGCACCGGGGAGCTGTTTTTT

d_call: NA
v_call: TRBV6-2/TRBV6-3
clone_size: NA
j_call: TRBJ1-6
cdr3_aa: CASSYSETAMSPLHF
cdr3_nt: TGTGCCAGCAGTTACTCGGAGACGGCGATGTCACCCCTCCACTTT

d_call: TRBD1
v_call: TRBV30
clone_size: NA
j_call: TRBJ2-3
cdr3_aa: CAWSVGTGSTDTQYF
cdr3_nt: TGTGCCTGGAGTGTCGGGACAGGGAGCACAGATACGCAGTATTTT

d_call: TRBD1
v_call: TRBV10-3
clone_size: NA
j_call: TRBJ1-1
cdr3_aa: CAIAGQGSRKMNTEAFF
cdr3_nt: TGTGCCATCGCGGGACAGGGGTCCAGAAAAATGAACACTGAAGCTTTCTTT

d_call: NA
v_call: TRBV27
clone_size: few
j_call: TRBJ1-5
cdr3_aa: CASSRRLDQPQHF
cdr3_nt: TGTGCCAGCAGTCGACGGCTCGATCAGCCCCAGCATTTT

d_call: TRBD1
v_call: TRBV27
clone_size: NA
j_call: TRBJ1-2
cdr3_aa: CASRYTGVGGYTF
cdr3_nt: TGTGCCAGCAGGTACACAGGGGTAGGTGGCTACACCTTC

d_call: NA
v_call: TRBV6-6
clone_size: NA
j_call: TRBJ2-1
cdr3_aa: CASSYVPGHDEQFF
cdr3_nt: TGTGCCAGCAGTTACGTCCCCGGGCACGATGAGCAGTTCTTC

d_call: TRBD1
v_call: TRBV4-3
clone_size: NA
j_call: TRBJ2-2
cdr3_aa: CASSQEGRTGYTGELFF
cdr3_nt: TGCGCCAGCAGCCAAGAGGGCCGGACAGGATACACCGGGGAGCTGTTTTTT

d_call: TRBD2
v_call: TRBV29-1
clone_size: few
j_call: TRBJ2-7
cdr3_aa: CSVELPTSGYEQYF
cdr3_nt: TGCAGCGTTGAACTACCGACTAGCGGCTACGAGCAGTACTTC

d_call: TRBD1
v_call: TRBV6-5
clone_size: NA
j_call: TRBJ1-1
cdr3_aa: CASSYGRGPEAFF
cdr3_nt: TGTGCCAGCAGTTACGGCAGGGGGCCTGAAGCTTTCTTT

d_call: NA
v_call: TRBV29-1
clone_size: NA
j_call: TRBJ2-1
cdr3_aa: CSVVRVGEQFF
cdr3_nt: TGCAGCGTTGTTCGGGTCGGTGAGCAGTTCTTC

d_call: NA
v_call: TRBV6-1
clone_size: few
j_call: TRBJ2-5
cdr3_aa: CASSELARVETQYF
cdr3_nt: TGTGCCAGCAGTGAACTGGCTAGGGTAGAGACCCAGTACTTC

d_call: NA
v_call: TRBV29-1
clone_size: NA
j_call: TRBJ2-5
cdr3_aa: CSVDGRGRVETQYF
cdr3_nt: TGCAGCGTTGACGGCAGGGGGAGGGTGGAGACCCAGTACTTC

d_call: TRBD2
v_call: TRBV24-1
clone_size: few
j_call: TRBJ2-1
cdr3_aa: CATSTSGGYNEQFF
cdr3_nt: TGTGCCACCTCGACTAGCGGGGGGTACAATGAGCAGTTCTTC

d_call: NA
v_call: TRBV4-1
clone_size: once
j_call: TRBJ1-1
cdr3_aa: CASRPPGVNEAFF
cdr3_nt: TGCGCCAGCAGACCTCCGGGTGTTAATGAAGCTTTCTTT

d_call: NA
v_call: TRBV4-2
clone_size: NA
j_call: TRBJ2-7
cdr3_aa: CASSQETGYLASYEQCF
cdr3_nt: TGTGCCAGCAGCCAGGAGACAGGCTATCTTGCCTCCTACGAGCAGTGCTTC

d_call: TRBD2
v_call: TRBV27
clone_size: few
j_call: TRBJ2-1
cdr3_aa: CASSLGLAAYNEQFF
cdr3_nt: TGTGCCAGCAGTCTTGGACTAGCGGCATACAATGAGCAGTTCTTC

d_call: TRBD2
v_call: TRBV4-2
clone_size: NA
j_call: TRBJ2-1
cdr3_aa: CASSQVLAGWNEQFF
cdr3_nt: TGTGCCAGCAGCCAAGTCCTAGCGGGGTGGAATGAGCAGTTCTTC

d_call: NA
v_call: TRBV2
clone_size: NA
j_call: TRBJ2-4
cdr3_aa: CASSGPLENIQYF
cdr3_nt: TGTGCCAGCAGCGGGCCTCTGGAGAACATTCAGTACTTC

d_call: NA
v_call: TRBV27
clone_size: once
j_call: TRBJ2-1
cdr3_aa: CASSYPGNNEQFF
cdr3_nt: TGTGCCAGCAGTTATCCGGGTAACAATGAGCAGTTCTTC

d_call: NA
v_call: TRBV30
clone_size: NA
j_call: TRBJ2-1
cdr3_aa: CAWSRGSYNEQFF
cdr3_nt: TGTGCCTGGAGTAGAGGGTCCTACAATGAGCAGTTCTTC

d_call: NA
v_call: TRBV5-1
clone_size: NA
j_call: TRBJ1-5
cdr3_aa: CASSLSGNQPQHF
cdr3_nt: TGTGCCAGCAGTTTAAGCGGCAATCAGCCCCAGCATTTT

d_call: TRBD1
v_call: TRBV12-3/TRBV12-4
clone_size: NA
j_call: TRBJ2-3
cdr3_aa: CASRITQGQGDTQYF
cdr3_nt: TGTGCCAGCAGGATTACACAGGGGCAGGGAGATACGCAGTATTTT

d_call: NA
v_call: TRBV6-2/TRBV6-3
clone_size: NA
j_call: TRBJ2-7
cdr3_aa: CASSLTKGRSYEQYF
cdr3_nt: TGTGCCAGCAGCCTCACCAAGGGGAGATCCTACGAGCAGTACTTC

d_call: NA
v_call: TRBV6-5
clone_size: NA
j_call: TRBJ1-2
cdr3_aa: CASRPRVDYGYTF
cdr3_nt: TGTGCCAGCAGACCCAGGGTAGACTATGGCTACACCTTC

d_call: NA
v_call: TRBV5-6
clone_size: NA
j_call: TRBJ2-3
cdr3_aa: CASSLAAGTDTQYF
cdr3_nt: TGTGCCAGCAGCTTGGCGGCGGGTACAGATACGCAGTATTTT

d_call: TRBD2
v_call: TRBV13
clone_size: NA
j_call: TRBJ2-7
cdr3_aa: CASSWTSGTGEQYF
cdr3_nt: TGTGCCAGCAGCTGGACTAGCGGGACGGGCGAGCAGTACTTC

d_call: NA
v_call: TRBV27
clone_size: NA
j_call: TRBJ2-7
cdr3_aa: CASSFGGTTYEQYF
cdr3_nt: TGTGCCAGCAGTTTTGGCGGGACCACCTACGAGCAGTACTTC

d_call: NA
v_call: TRBV29-1
clone_size: NA
j_call: TRBJ1-1
cdr3_aa: CSVLAVGTTEAFF
cdr3_nt: TGCAGCGTTCTCGCGGTCGGGACCACTGAAGCTTTCTTT

d_call: NA
v_call: TRBV19
clone_size: NA
j_call: TRBJ2-7
cdr3_aa: CASSLHTDDEQYF
cdr3_nt: TGTGCCAGTAGTCTCCACACGGACGACGAGCAGTACTTC

d_call: NA
v_call: TRBV29-1
clone_size: NA
j_call: TRBJ2-7
cdr3_aa: CSVEWEGPYEQYF
cdr3_nt: TGCAGCGTTGAATGGGAAGGTCCCTACGAGCAGTACTTC

d_call: TRBD1
v_call: TRBV11-2
clone_size: NA
j_call: TRBJ2-7
cdr3_aa: CASSFRTGGLYEQYF
cdr3_nt: TGTGCCAGCAGCTTTCGGACAGGGGGTTTGTACGAGCAGTACTTC

d_call: NA
v_call: TRBV29-1
clone_size: NA
j_call: TRBJ2-7
cdr3_aa: CSVGIRTSYEQYF
cdr3_nt: TGCAGCGTTGGGATCCGGACATCCTACGAGCAGTACTTC

d_call: NA
v_call: TRBV28
clone_size: NA
j_call: TRBJ1-2
cdr3_aa: CASSPNRGTNYYGYTF
cdr3_nt: TGTGCCAGCAGCCCTAACCGGGGGACCAATTACTATGGCTACACCTTC

d_call: NA
v_call: TRBV6-1
clone_size: NA
j_call: TRBJ2-5
cdr3_aa: CASSPGAGPPKTQYF
cdr3_nt: TGTGCCAGCAGCCCCGGTGCGGGACCGCCCAAGACCCAGTACTTC

d_call: NA
v_call: TRBV6-4
clone_size: NA
j_call: TRBJ2-1
cdr3_aa: CASSDRGSYNEQFF
cdr3_nt: TGTGCCAGCAGTGATAGGGGCTCCTACAATGAGCAGTTCTTC

d_call: TRBD1
v_call: TRBV27
clone_size: NA
j_call: TRBJ2-5
cdr3_aa: CASSLVQGAKTQYF
cdr3_nt: TGTGCCAGCAGTTTAGTGCAGGGGGCAAAGACCCAGTACTTC

d_call: NA
v_call: TRBV7-2
clone_size: few
j_call: TRBJ2-3
cdr3_aa: CASSLATSPDTQYF
cdr3_nt: TGTGCCAGCAGCTTAGCTACTAGCCCGGATACGCAGTATTTT

d_call: TRBD1
v_call: TRBV6-5
clone_size: NA
j_call: TRBJ2-7
cdr3_aa: CASSYYGTEYEQYF
cdr3_nt: TGTGCCAGCAGTTATTACGGGACAGAGTACGAGCAGTACTTC

d_call: NA
v_call: TRBV19
clone_size: NA
j_call: TRBJ1-2
cdr3_aa: CASSIPTADYGYTF
cdr3_nt: TGTGCCAGCAGTATACCCACAGCGGACTATGGCTACACCTTC

d_call: NA
v_call: TRBV29-1
clone_size: NA
j_call: TRBJ2-7
cdr3_aa: CSVEVDPTGEQYF
cdr3_nt: TGCAGCGTTGAAGTGGACCCTACGGGGGAGCAGTACTTC

d_call: NA
v_call: TRBV4-3
clone_size: NA
j_call: TRBJ1-5
cdr3_aa: CASSQGQTPVRVYSNQPQHF
cdr3_nt: TGCGCCAGCAGCCAAGGTCAGACACCCGTACGTGTGTATAGCAATCAGCCCCAGCATTTT

d_call: NA
v_call: TRBV29-1
clone_size: NA
j_call: TRBJ2-3
cdr3_aa: CSVEVRAFPDTQYF
cdr3_nt: TGCAGCGTTGAAGTTCGGGCTTTCCCAGATACGCAGTATTTT

d_call: TRBD1
v_call: TRBV19
clone_size: once
j_call: TRBJ1-2
cdr3_aa: CASSTGQGNTDGYTF
cdr3_nt: TGTGCCAGTAGTACTGGACAGGGGAATACGGACGGCTACACCTTC

d_call: NA
v_call: TRBV19
clone_size: few
j_call: TRBJ1-2
cdr3_aa: CASTDSGPRVNGYTF
cdr3_nt: TGTGCCAGTACCGATTCAGGGCCCAGGGTAAATGGCTACACCTTC

d_call: TRBD1
v_call: TRBV10-3
clone_size: NA
j_call: TRBJ1-1
cdr3_aa: CAISGAGHRGTEAFF
cdr3_nt: TGTGCCATCAGTGGTGCAGGCCACAGGGGCACTGAAGCTTTCTTT

d_call: NA
v_call: TRBV29-1
clone_size: NA
j_call: TRBJ2-2
cdr3_aa: CSVHRANTGELFF
cdr3_nt: TGCAGCGTGCACAGGGCGAACACCGGGGAGCTGTTTTTT

d_call: NA
v_call: TRBV29-1
clone_size: few
j_call: TRBJ2-7
cdr3_aa: CSVEITGETQYF
cdr3_nt: TGCAGCGTTGAAATCACTGGGGAGACCCAGTATTTC